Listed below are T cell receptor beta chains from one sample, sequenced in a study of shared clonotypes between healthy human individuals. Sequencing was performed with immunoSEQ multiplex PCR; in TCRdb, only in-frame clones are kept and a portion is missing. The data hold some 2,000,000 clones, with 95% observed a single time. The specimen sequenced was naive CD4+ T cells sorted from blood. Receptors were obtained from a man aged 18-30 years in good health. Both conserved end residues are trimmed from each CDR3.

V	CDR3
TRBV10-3	AISVLLAGTDTQY
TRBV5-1	ASSSSAGAYNEQF
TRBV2	ASSGDFRGDNEQF
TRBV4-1	ASSQVAGYQPQH
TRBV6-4	ASRGWTGGYGYT
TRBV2	ASRALPGGDPYEQY
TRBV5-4	ASSFRDSDEQY
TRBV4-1	ASSQVLVSYEQY
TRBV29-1	SVVGPRELYQETQY
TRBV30	AWQSGQGAYEQY
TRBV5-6	ASSFGSFTDTQY
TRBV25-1	ASSRAYGYT
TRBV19	ASSIDGTGYNQPQH
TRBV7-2	ASSDPTGQETQY
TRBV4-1	ASSPERQSNTEAF
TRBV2	ASTSGQGLQPQH
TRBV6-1	ASSEPGTSPYEQY
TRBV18	ASSPVTGVSSTDTQY
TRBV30	AWTTGLVRDPYEQY
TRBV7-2	ASSARGEPNQPQH
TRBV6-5	ASSYKNEQF
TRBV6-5	ASRSRGLNYGHT
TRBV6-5	ASRTGNSNQPQH
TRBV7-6	ASSQVGFKQDENYGYT
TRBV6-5	ASSYAPLNTEAF
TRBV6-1	AGAGQQNTEAF
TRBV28	ASSRQGARYGYT
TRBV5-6	ASSLAGEKGQPQH
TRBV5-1	ASSTLAGGSTDTQY
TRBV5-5	ASSFNPGTGTDTQY
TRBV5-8	ANSRTDTQY
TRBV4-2	ASSQEGTGGRQPQH
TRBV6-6	ASRETTGNSNQPQH
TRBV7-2	ASSLAGGSYEQY
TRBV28	ASSLDRENTIY
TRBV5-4	ASSRGQGSGNTIY
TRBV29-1	SGHVPGLAGGSIWQF
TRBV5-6	ASSLSLSGANVLT
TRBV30	AGRRGTLSSYNSPLH
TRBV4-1	ASSQGWGPRTDTQY
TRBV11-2	ASSLAGTANTEAF
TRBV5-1	ASSLEVNTEAF
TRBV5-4	ASSLDPGPGNTIY
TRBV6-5	ASSYSTPSQETQY
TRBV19	ASTRTGRDYGYT
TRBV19	ASSKILGAYEQY
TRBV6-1	ASIQAQLNTEAF
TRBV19	ASTDSGGLSYNSPLH
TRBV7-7	ASSLTGLGETQY
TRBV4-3	ASSQDSQGASYGYT
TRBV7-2	ASSLSVSETQY
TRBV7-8	ASSLTTGNTEAF
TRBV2	ASSFGLRGQPQH
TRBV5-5	ASSSAEFSSNTEAF
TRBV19	ASRDRGKTDTQY
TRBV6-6	ASSQGVIGYT
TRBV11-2	ASSQGQTHNSPLH
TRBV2	ASKMGQGFVETQY